This TCR beta chain was found in a study of blood T cell repertoires in COVID-19. In the study overall: Collection of acute and convalescent COVID-19 samples took place in the United States, Italy and Spain. PBMCs, B-cell-depleted T cells, or T cells provided the cDNA or gDNA that made up the material.

Under the authors' procedure: Estimated nucleated cell counts came from reference gene primer amplification. Generated by immunoSEQ multiplex PCR, the TCRdb table keeps only in-frame clones and is missing some. That table furnishes V, J and clone size, whereas the DNA furnished D and trimming. The sample consists of more than 200,000 clones, about nine tenths of them appearing once. This receptor was identified in a woman between 45 and 60 years old with acute or convalescent COVID-19. What was sequenced was peripheral blood.

CDR3 residues: CASSYSSQPQHF. In DNA form, the CDR3 reads TGTGCCAGCAGTTACTCGAGTCAGCCCCAGCATTTT. This chain joins TRBV6-6 and TRBJ1-5; no definite D call. The V end was cut by 0 bases, the J end by 6 bases, with 3 bases between. Germline V gives CDR1 MNHNY, CDR2 SVGAGI (reference sequence). The length of the CDR3 is 12 residues.